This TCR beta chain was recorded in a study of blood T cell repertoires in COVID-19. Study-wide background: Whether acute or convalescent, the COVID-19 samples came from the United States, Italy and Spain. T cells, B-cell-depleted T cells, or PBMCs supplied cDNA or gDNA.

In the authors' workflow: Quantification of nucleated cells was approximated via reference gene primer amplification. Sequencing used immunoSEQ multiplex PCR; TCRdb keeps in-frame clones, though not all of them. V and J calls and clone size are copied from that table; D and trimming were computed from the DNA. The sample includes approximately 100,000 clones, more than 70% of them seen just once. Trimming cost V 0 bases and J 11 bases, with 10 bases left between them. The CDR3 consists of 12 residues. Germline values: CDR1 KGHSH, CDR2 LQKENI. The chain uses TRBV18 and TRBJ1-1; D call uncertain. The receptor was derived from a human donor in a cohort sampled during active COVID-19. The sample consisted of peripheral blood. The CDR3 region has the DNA TGTGCCAGCTCACCACCGAGGGAGCCTGCTTTCTTT. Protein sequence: CASSPPREPAFF.